The 27 T cell receptor beta chains presented below share a single source sample, sequenced in a study of technical replicates of blood from several donors. The table came from immunoSEQ multiplex PCR; TCRdb's copy has only in-frame clones and leaves some out. The repertoire holds about 58,000 clones, with 90% to 95% as singletons. The sequenced sample was PBMCs. The receptor set was obtained from a human donor in good health. Some clones in this sample may be carry-over from other donors' samples.

This chain joins TRBV29-1 and TRBJ2-2; no clear D gene. Germline V gene lookup returns CDR1 SQVTM and CDR2 ANQGSEA. Trimming removed 0 bases from V and 6 bases from J, with 14 bases in between. The CDR3 has 15 residues. Here the CDR3 reads CSVEDSGVLAGELFF. The CDR3 DNA reads TGCAGCGTTGAAGATTCCGGCGTCCTAGCCGGGGAGCTGTTTTTT.

This chain links TRBV7-3 with TRBJ2-2; perhaps TRBD2 as D (6 bases). Germline assignment: CDR1 SGHTA and CDR2 FQGTGA. V dropped 5 bases and J dropped 2 bases, with 15 bases sitting between them. The CDR3 spans 16 residues. The CDR3 sequence is CASSPSSGPNTGELFF. CDR3 coding DNA: TGTGCCAGCAGCCCGTCGAGCGGGCCTAACACCGGGGAGCTGTTTTTT.

This clone was counted between two and nine times. The chain carries TRBV2 and TRBJ2-2; D possibly corresponds to TRBD2 (5 bases). Between the trimmed V and J ends, which lost 4 bases and 1 base, there was a span of 10 bases. The germline gives CDR1 SNHLY, CDR2 FYNNEI. The CDR3 has 15 amino acids. The DNA for the CDR3 is TGTGCCAGCAGTGTCGAGGGTCTGAACACCGGGGAGCTGTTTTTT. This sequence encodes CASSVEGLNTGELFF.

This clone has just one count. The rearrangement links TRBV6-6 to TRBJ1-2, with 7 bases that match TRBD1. The germline V gene has CDR1 MNHNY and CDR2 SVGAGI (reference sequence). The junction had 3 bases not matched to a gene; V was cut back by 0 bases and J by 2 bases. The CDR3 consists of 15 residues. The CDR3 spells CASSYSETGNYGYTF. CDR3 DNA: TGTGCCAGCAGTTACTCCGAGACAGGGAACTATGGCTACACCTTC.

The J gene is TRBJ1-2, the V gene TRBV7-6, with D tentatively TRBD1 (6 bases). This CDR3 has 15 residues. Germline CDR1 is SGHVS and CDR2 is FNYEAQ. V was pared by 5 bases and J by 2 bases, with 15 bases between. The CDR3 region has the DNA TGTGCCAGCAGCCCCGGCCTACAGGGAAACTATGGCTACACCTTC. It is translated as CASSPGLQGNYGYTF.

This clone occurred once. The CDR3 DNA reads TGTGCCAGCAGCTTGGTAGGGACAGGGGATGGCTACACCTTC. Encoded protein: CASSLVGTGDGYTF. This rearrangement joins TRBV5-4 to TRBJ1-2; 10 bases are shared with TRBD1. Losses at the gene ends were 0 bases for V and 6 bases for J; bases not matched to a gene: 2. Germline V gene sequence: CDR1 SGHNT, CDR2 YYREEE (reference sequence). CDR3 length equals 14 residues.

The CDR3 region is CASSLSGITNYGYTF. The CDR3 region has the DNA TGTGCCAGCAGCCTATCAGGGATAACCAACTATGGCTACACCTTC. The chain uses TRBV6-6 and TRBJ1-2, with D possibly being TRBD1 (5 bases). The germline V gene encodes CDR1 MNHNY and CDR2 SVGAGI (reference sequence). The CDR3 is made up of 15 amino acids. With 6 bases removed from V and 2 bases from J, the gap between germline ends came to 16 bases.

V usage is TRBV19 and J usage is TRBJ2-2; 7 nucleotides line up with TRBD1. This CDR3 spans 17 amino acids. With 4 bases clipped from V and 0 bases from J, the junction kept 8 bases outside the gene matches. Per the germline V gene, CDR1 is LNHDA and CDR2 is SQIVND (reference sequence). The CDR3 spells CASSTDRATANTGELFF. CDR3 DNA sequence: TGTGCCAGTAGTACCGACAGGGCGACAGCGAACACCGGGGAGCTGTTTTTT.

V and J are TRBV27 and TRBJ1-2, with 9 bases identical to TRBD1. The ends lost 7 bases at V and 4 bases at J; junction bases unmatched: 7. Germline-derived CDR1 and CDR2 are MNHEY and SMNVEV (reference sequence). The CDR3 sequence is 14 residues long. CDR3 in DNA: TGTGCCAGCATGCCGGGACAGGGAACCTATGGCTACACCTTC. Translated, it gives CASMPGQGTYGYTF.

The rearrangement links TRBV7-8 to TRBJ1-2; the D gene is possibly TRBD1 (6 bases). The V gene lost 4 bases and the J gene lost 0 bases, with 12 bases spanning the gap. The germline CDR1 and CDR2 sequences are SGHVS and FQNEAQ. This CDR3 spans 15 amino acids. DNA of the CDR3: TGTGCCAGCAGCTCGTCGGACAGAACTAACTATGGCTACACCTTC. This gives the protein CASSSSDRTNYGYTF.

This rearrangement joins TRBV4-2 to TRBJ1-4; weak D call: TRBD1 (6 bases). The CDR3 sequence is 14 residues long. CDR1 is LGHNA, CDR2 YNFKEQ, per germline. The V end lost 6 bases, the J end lost 7 bases, and 15 bases lay between the germline ends. The CDR3 loop reads CASRGTPEGEKLFF. The CDR3 DNA reads TGTGCCAGCAGGGGGACACCAGAGGGTGAAAAACTGTTTTTT.

V and J are TRBV5-1 and TRBJ1-1; D is unresolved. Germline lookup yields CDR1 SGHRS and CDR2 YFSETQ. There are 14 residues in the CDR3. Trimming stripped 1 base from V and 0 bases from J, with 7 bases between. This CDR3 is CASSLSPVNTEAFF. DNA of the CDR3: TGCGCCAGCAGCTTGTCTCCGGTGAACACTGAAGCTTTCTTT.

The CDR3: CASSPNRGTGELFF. The CDR3 region has the DNA TGTGCCAGCAGCCCAAACAGGGGAACCGGGGAGCTGTTTTTT. This chain connects TRBV7-9 to TRBJ2-2, with 7 nucleotides matching TRBD1. Trimming cost V 5 bases and J 5 bases; bases outside gene matches: 5. CDR1 is SEHNR, CDR2 FQNEAQ, per germline (reference sequence). The CDR3 loop spans 14 amino acids.

Relative to its sample, this clone is large (0.1 to 1%). The gene calls are TRBV4-1 and TRBJ1-1, with TRBD1 identical over 11 bases. This CDR3 contains 14 residues. The germline V gene has CDR1 MGHRA and CDR2 YSYEKL. The trim removed 5 bases at V and 6 bases at J, leaving 5 bases unmatched. The CDR3 sequence: CASSLGTGGAEAFF. CDR3 coding DNA: TGCGCCAGCAGCTTAGGGACAGGGGGTGCTGAAGCTTTCTTT.

CDR3: CASSPSGTYEQYF. The DNA of the CDR3 is TGTGCCAGCAGCCCTAGTGGCACCTACGAGCAGTACTTC. V and J are TRBV7-9 and TRBJ2-7, with D hard to call. V was clipped by 5 bases and J by 2 bases, with 10 bases between them. Looked up from germline, CDR1 is SEHNR and CDR2 is FQNEAQ (reference sequence). The CDR3 runs 13 residues.

The CDR3 DNA reads TGTGCCAGCAGCTTAGGCGGGGGTAACTACGAGCAGTACTTC. Residues: CASSLGGGNYEQYF. The rearrangement uses TRBV6-5 and TRBJ2-7, with 7 bases fitting TRBD2. This CDR3 is built from 14 residues. Trimming took 6 bases from V and 3 from J; bases not matched to a gene: 8. CDR1 is MNHEY, CDR2 SVGAGI, per germline.

This chain uses TRBV9 with TRBJ2-1, with 9 bases fitting TRBD1. The ends lost 1 base at V and 8 bases at J; junction bases unmatched: 4. CDR1 is SGDLS and CDR2 is YYNGEE in the germline V gene. CDR3 length: 14 amino acids. CDR3 in amino acids: CASSVTGQGYEQFF. CDR3 DNA: TGTGCCAGCAGCGTAACGGGACAGGGTTATGAGCAGTTCTTC.

The chain is built from TRBV4-1 and TRBJ1-4, with 7 bases matching TRBD1. This CDR3 is 15 amino acids long. The ends lost 5 bases at V and 5 bases at J; junction bases unmatched: 8. Germline CDR1 reads MGHRA; CDR2 reads YSYEKL. The CDR3 spells CASSTQGGGNEKLFF. The CDR3 DNA follows: TGCGCCAGCAGCACTCAAGGGGGCGGGAATGAAAAACTGTTTTTT.

The rearrangement uses TRBV4-2 and TRBJ1-3; the match to TRBD1 covers 7 bases. The V and J ends lost 0 bases and 2 bases, in that order; junction bases with no gene match: 7. This CDR3 spans 17 amino acids. Germline CDR1 is LGHNA and CDR2 is YNFKEQ. The CDR3 spells CASSQDPGQATGNTIYF. For the CDR3, the DNA is TGTGCCAGCAGCCAAGATCCCGGACAGGCGACTGGAAACACCATATATTTT.

This sequence joins TRBV11-3 and TRBJ2-3; possibly TRBD2 for D (6 bases). This CDR3 region has 14 residues. Germline V lookup: CDR1 SGHNT, CDR2 YENEEA. Trimming stripped 6 bases from V and 0 bases from J, with 10 bases between. Here the CDR3 DNA reads TGTGCCAGCAGTCCCGGGACTAGCACAGATACGCAGTATTTT. It is translated as CASSPGTSTDTQYF.

V is TRBV25-1 and J is TRBJ2-7, with 8 nucleotides matching TRBD1. CDR1 MGHDK and CDR2 SYGVNS come from the germline V gene. With 4 bases clipped from V and 6 bases from J, the junction kept 8 bases outside the gene matches. The CDR3 contains 14 residues. In DNA form, the CDR3 reads TGTGCCAGCAGTGGGACAGGGTATTTCTCCGAGCAGTACTTC. Protein: CASSGTGYFSEQYF.

The rearrangement joins TRBV9 to TRBJ2-4; no clear D gene. CDR1 and CDR2 from the germline V gene are SGDLS and YYNGEE. V was clipped by 0 bases and J by 8 bases, with 9 bases between them. The CDR3 sequence is 13 residues long. The CDR3 loop reads CASSVAAQDIQYF. In nucleotides, the CDR3 is TGTGCCAGCAGCGTAGCGGCCCAGGACATTCAGTACTTC.

V usage is TRBV30 and J usage is TRBJ1-1; 10 bases are shared with TRBD1. The CDR3 length is 15 residues. V dropped 1 base and J dropped 5; count of bases not matched to a gene: 7. Looked up from germline, CDR1 is GTSNPN and CDR2 is SVGIG (reference sequence). CDR3 nucleotide sequence: TGTGCCTGGAGTGCACTTGGACAGGGGGGGACTGAAGCTTTCTTT. It specifies CAWSALGQGGTEAFF.

The genes are TRBV25-1 and TRBJ2-7; D might be TRBD2 (5 bases). V shed 1 base and J shed 6 bases, with 10 bases lying between them. This CDR3 is built from 13 residues. Germline V gene data show CDR1 as MGHDK and CDR2 as SYGVNS. This CDR3 reads CASSESAAGEQYF. In nucleotides, the CDR3 is TGTGCCAGCAGTGAATCTGCGGCGGGCGAGCAGTACTTC.

The rearrangement links TRBV7-2 to TRBJ1-6; D remains ambiguous. This CDR3 is 16 amino acids long. V lost 1 base and J lost 4, with 11 bases in between. The germline V gene has CDR1 SGHTA and CDR2 FQGNSA. The DNA of the CDR3 is TGTGCCAGCAGCTTAGGGTCCGGCGGTTATAATTCACCCCTCCACTTT. Its translation: CASSLGSGGYNSPLHF.

The chain has TRBV10-3 and TRBJ1-6, with TRBD1 matching 7 bases. The germline gives CDR1 ENHRY, CDR2 SYGVKD. This CDR3 comprises 15 residues. With V trimmed by 10 bases and J by 3 bases, 9 bases remained unmatched. The CDR3: CATGGGQNYNSPLHF. The CDR3, as DNA: TGTGCCACGGGGGGGGGACAGAACTATAATTCACCCCTCCACTTT.

The chain links TRBV27 to TRBJ1-2, with 9 bases that match TRBD1. Trimming removed 0 bases from V and 2 bases from J; junction bases left unmatched: 1. The germline gives CDR1 MNHEY, CDR2 SMNVEV (reference sequence). The CDR3 spans 15 residues. CDR3 sequence reads: CASSLSGTGNYGYTF. The CDR3 DNA reads TGTGCCAGCAGTTTATCCGGGACAGGGAACTATGGCTACACCTTC.